Shown below are 7 T cell receptor beta chains from a single sample sequenced in a study of blood T cell repertoires in COVID-19 (dated by TCRdb to 2019 to 2021). Libraries were built with the immunoSEQ multiplex PCR assay. In TCRdb, the immuneACCESS table is reduced to in-frame sequences with V and J assigned. These tables do not hold every clone; where another copy was compared, an unresolved V gene accounts for under half, and the others remain unexplained. Present in this sample are roughly 200,000 clones, 70% to 90% of which were seen just once. Of the sample, 20% to 25% falls within the top ten clones. The sample comprised peripheral blood. These receptors were collected from a man between 60 and 75 years old with active or convalescent COVID-19.

This sequence joins TRBV5-1 and TRBJ2-5; 13 bases match TRBD2. Trimming cost V 0 bases and J 5 bases; bases outside gene matches: 10. Germline V gene lookup returns CDR1 SGHRS and CDR2 YFSETQ. The CDR3 has 18 amino acids. The CDR3, as DNA: TGCGCCAGCAGCTTGGGGAGTACTAGCGGGGGGGCCCAGGAGACCCAGTACTTC. It specifies CASSLGSTSGGAQETQYF. The variable domain in full, with the rest retrieved from reference TRBV5-1 and TRBJ2-5, is KAGVTQTPRYLIKTRGQQVTLSCSPISGHRSVSWYQQTPGQGLQFLFEYFSETQRNKGNFPGRFSGRQFSNSRSEMNVSTLELGDSALYLCASSLGSTSGGAQETQYFGPGTRLLVL.

The chain couples TRBV21-1 to TRBJ1-4; the table's D call of TRBD1 was not tested on the DNA. TRBV21-1 is flagged as a pseudogene. The CDR3 totals 20 residues. This CDR3 reads CASSKSRPGQAGGTNEKLFF. The CDR3 DNA reads TGTGCCAGCAGCAAATCCCGGCCGGGACAGGCTGGAGGGACTAATGAAAAACTGTTTTTT.

This rearrangement joins TRBV10-3 to TRBJ2-7, with 7 positions matching TRBD1. Per the germline V gene, CDR1 is ENHRY and CDR2 is SYGVKD. J gave up 2 bases and V 2 bases, and 3 bases lay outside the gene matches. CDR3 length: 14 residues. CDR3 sequence reads: CAISEGQVPYEQYF. The CDR3 nucleotides read TGTGCCATCAGTGAGGGACAGGTTCCCTACGAGCAGTACTTC.

DNA of the CDR3: TGTGCCAGCAGCGTAGGGACGGGAGGGGGGAATGGTGAAAAACTGTTTTTT. Residues: CASSVGTGGGNGEKLFF. V usage is TRBV9 and J usage is TRBJ1-4; the D gene is possibly TRBD1 (6 bases). Germline CDR1 and CDR2: SGDLS and YYNGEE. The CDR3 consists of 17 residues. V was pared by 0 bases and J by 7 bases, with 19 bases between.

The chain is built from TRBV25-1 and TRBJ1-2; the D is unclear. Between the trimmed V and J ends, which lost 1 base and 2 bases, there was a span of 8 bases. The CDR3 covers 14 residues. Germline-derived CDR1 and CDR2 are MGHDK and SYGVNS. The DNA for the CDR3 is TGTGCCAGCAGTGAATGGGGAGTCAACTATGGCTACACCTTC. Translation gives CASSEWGVNYGYTF.

The chain uses TRBV2 and TRBJ1-2, with unresolved D. This CDR3 has 13 residues. Germline lookup yields CDR1 SNHLY and CDR2 FYNNEI. The V end was cut by 6 bases, the J end by 4 bases, with 12 bases between. CDR3 nucleotide sequence: TGTGCCAGCAGAGCGGGCCTGCCCTATGGCTACACCTTC. Residues: CASRAGLPYGYTF.

This clone came up once. This rearrangement joins TRBV6-6 to TRBJ1-6; TRBD1 might be the D (6 bases). Trimming shortened V by 10 bases and J by 7 bases, and 14 bases separated the two germline ends. There are 13 residues in the CDR3. Germline V CDR1 and CDR2: MNHNY, SVGAGI (reference sequence). The CDR3 sequence is CATTGQENSPLHF. Written as DNA, the CDR3 is TGTGCCACCACGGGACAAGAAAATTCACCCCTCCACTTT.